This T cell receptor (beta chain) was obtained from a study of T cell responses to AZD1222 COVID-19 vaccine. TCRdb's table, derived via immunoSEQ multiplex PCR, lists solely in-frame clones and lacks some. The sample contains some 96,000 clones, around nine tenths of which appear only once. Second-dose intervals of approximately 4 or approximately 12 weeks were pooled. The V gene lost 1 base and the J gene lost 8 bases, with 8 bases spanning the gap. The CDR3 has 13 residues. Germline lookup yields CDR1 MGHDK and CDR2 SYGVNS. This clone came up once. The source material was peripheral blood, sampled 28 days after the second AZD1222 dose. The rearrangement joins TRBV25-1 to TRBJ2-2, with D uncertain. The source is an adult who received the AZD1222 COVID-19 vaccine. The CDR3 region has the DNA TGTGCCAGCAGTGAATCTTGGGGAGGGGAGCTGTTTTTT. Protein product: CASSESWGGELFF.